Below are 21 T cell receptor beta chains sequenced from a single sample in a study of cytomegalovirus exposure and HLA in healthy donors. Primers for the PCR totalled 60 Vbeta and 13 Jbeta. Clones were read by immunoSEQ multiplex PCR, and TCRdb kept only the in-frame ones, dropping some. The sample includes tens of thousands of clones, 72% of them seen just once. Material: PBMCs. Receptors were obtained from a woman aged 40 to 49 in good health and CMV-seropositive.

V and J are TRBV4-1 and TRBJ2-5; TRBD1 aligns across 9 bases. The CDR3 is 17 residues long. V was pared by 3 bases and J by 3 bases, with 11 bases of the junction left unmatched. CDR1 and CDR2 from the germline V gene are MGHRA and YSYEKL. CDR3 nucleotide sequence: TGCGCCAGCAGCCAGAAACAGGGGGCGAGGGCGGAAGAGACCCAGTACTTC. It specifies CASSQKQGARAEETQYF.

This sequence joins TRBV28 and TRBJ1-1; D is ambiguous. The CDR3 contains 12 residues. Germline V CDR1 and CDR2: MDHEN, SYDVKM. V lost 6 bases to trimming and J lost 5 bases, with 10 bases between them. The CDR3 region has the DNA TGTGCCAGCAGCTTGTTGCGTACTGAAGCTTTCTTT. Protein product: CASSLLRTEAFF.

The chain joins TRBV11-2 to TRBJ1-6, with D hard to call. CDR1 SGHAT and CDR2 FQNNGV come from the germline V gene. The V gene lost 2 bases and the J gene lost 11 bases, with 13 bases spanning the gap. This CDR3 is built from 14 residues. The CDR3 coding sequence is TGTGCCAGCAGCTTAATTGCGGTGTCTGCACCCCTCCACTTT. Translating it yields CASSLIAVSAPLHF. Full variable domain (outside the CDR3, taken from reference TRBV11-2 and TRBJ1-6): EAGVAQSPRYKIIEKRQSVAFWCNPISGHATLYWYQQILGQGPKLLIQFQNNGVVDDSQLPKDRFSAERLKGVDSTLKIQPAKLEDSAVYLCASSLIAVSAPLHFGNGTRLTVT.

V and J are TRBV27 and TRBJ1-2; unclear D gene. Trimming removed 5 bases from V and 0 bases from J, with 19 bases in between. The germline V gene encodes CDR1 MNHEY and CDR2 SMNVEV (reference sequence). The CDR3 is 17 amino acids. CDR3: CASSPLSVAASNYGYTF. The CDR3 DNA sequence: TGTGCCAGCAGTCCGCTTTCGGTAGCAGCCTCTAACTATGGCTACACCTTC.

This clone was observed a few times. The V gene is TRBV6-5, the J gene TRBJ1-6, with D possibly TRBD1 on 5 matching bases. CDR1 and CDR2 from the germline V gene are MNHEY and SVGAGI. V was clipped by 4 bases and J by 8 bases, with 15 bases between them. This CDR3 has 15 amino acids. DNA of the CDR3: TGTGCCAGCAGTTTATCAGGGAACGGGCATTCACCCCTCCACTTT. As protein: CASSLSGNGHSPLHF.

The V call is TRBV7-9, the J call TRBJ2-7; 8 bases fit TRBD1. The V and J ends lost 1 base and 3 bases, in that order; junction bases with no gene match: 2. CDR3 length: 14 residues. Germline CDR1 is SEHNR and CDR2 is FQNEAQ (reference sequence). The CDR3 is CASSLVGQGYEQYF. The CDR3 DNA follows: TGTGCCAGCAGCTTAGTAGGACAGGGCTACGAGCAGTACTTC.

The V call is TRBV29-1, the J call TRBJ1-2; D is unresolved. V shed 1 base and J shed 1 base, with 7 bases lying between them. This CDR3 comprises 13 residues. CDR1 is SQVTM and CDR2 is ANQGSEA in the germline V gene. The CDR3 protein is CSVEGRVNYGYTF. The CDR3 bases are TGCAGCGTTGAAGGTCGAGTTAACTATGGCTACACCTTC.

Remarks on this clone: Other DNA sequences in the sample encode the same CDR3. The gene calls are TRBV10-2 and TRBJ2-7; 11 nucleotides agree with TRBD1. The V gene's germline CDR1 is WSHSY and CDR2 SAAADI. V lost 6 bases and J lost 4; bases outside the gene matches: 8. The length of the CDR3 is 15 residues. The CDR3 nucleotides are TGCGCCAGCAGCGAACCCGGACAGGGGGCGTACGAGCAGTACTTC. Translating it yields CASSEPGQGAYEQYF.

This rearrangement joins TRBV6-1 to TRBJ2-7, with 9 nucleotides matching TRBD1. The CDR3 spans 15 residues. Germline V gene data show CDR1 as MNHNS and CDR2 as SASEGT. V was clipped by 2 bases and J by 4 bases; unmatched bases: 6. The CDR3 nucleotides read TGTGCCAGCAGTGAACCTGGACAGGGGCGGTACGAGCAGTACTTC. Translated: CASSEPGQGRYEQYF.

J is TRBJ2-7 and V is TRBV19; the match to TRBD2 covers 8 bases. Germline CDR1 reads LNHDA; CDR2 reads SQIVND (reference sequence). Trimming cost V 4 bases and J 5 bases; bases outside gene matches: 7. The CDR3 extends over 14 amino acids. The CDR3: CASSTGLAAHEQYF. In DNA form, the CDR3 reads TGTGCCAGTAGTACTGGACTAGCCGCCCACGAGCAGTACTTC.

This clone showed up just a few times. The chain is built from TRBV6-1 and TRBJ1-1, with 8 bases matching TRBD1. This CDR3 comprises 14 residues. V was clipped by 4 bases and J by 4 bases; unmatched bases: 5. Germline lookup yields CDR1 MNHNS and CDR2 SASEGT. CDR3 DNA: TGTGCCAGCAGTGCGAGACAGGGGAGCACTGAAGCTTTCTTT. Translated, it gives CASSARQGSTEAFF.

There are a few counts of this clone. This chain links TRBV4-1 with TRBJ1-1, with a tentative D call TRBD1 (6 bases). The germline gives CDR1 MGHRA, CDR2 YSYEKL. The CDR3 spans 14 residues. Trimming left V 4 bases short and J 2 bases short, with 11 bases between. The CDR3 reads CASSPTGHNTEAFF. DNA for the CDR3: TGCGCCAGCAGCCCGACGGGACACAACACTGAAGCTTTCTTT.

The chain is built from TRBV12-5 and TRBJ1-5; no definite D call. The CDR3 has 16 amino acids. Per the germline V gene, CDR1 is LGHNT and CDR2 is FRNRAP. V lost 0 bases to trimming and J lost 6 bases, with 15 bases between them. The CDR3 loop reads CASGLVPSSGRQPQHF. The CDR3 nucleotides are TGTGCTAGTGGTTTGGTACCTTCTAGTGGCCGTCAGCCCCAGCATTTT.

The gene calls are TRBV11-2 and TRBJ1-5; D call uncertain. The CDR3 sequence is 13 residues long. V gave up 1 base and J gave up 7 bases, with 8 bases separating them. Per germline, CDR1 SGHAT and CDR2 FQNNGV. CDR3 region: CASSLGGGQPQHF. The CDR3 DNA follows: TGTGCCAGCAGCTTAGGGGGAGGGCAGCCCCAGCATTTT.

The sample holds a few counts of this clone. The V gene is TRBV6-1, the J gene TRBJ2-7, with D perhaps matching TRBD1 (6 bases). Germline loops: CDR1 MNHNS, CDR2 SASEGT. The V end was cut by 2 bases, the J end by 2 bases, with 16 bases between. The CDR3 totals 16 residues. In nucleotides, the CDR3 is TGTGCCAGCAGTGAACAGGGGACCGAGAATCCCTACGAGCAGTACTTC. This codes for CASSEQGTENPYEQYF.

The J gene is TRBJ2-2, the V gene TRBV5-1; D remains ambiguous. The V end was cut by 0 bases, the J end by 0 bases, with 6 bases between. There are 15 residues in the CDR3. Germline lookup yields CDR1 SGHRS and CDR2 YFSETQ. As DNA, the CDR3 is TGCGCCAGCAGCTTGGGACATACGAACACCGGGGAGCTGTTTTTT. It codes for CASSLGHTNTGELFF.

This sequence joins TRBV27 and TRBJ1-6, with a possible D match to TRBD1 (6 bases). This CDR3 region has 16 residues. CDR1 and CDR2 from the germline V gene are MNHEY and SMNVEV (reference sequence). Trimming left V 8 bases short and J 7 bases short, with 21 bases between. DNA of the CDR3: TGTGCCAGCGCCGACCGTCAGGGGTTGGGGAATTCACCCCTCCACTTT. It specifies CASADRQGLGNSPLHF.

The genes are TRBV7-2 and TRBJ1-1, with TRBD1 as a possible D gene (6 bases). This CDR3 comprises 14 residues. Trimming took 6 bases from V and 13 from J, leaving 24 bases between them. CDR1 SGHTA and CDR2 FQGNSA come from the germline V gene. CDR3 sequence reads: CASSSRFGQPLIFF. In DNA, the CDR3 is TGTGCCAGCAGTTCACGGTTCGGACAGCCCTTGATTTTCTTT.

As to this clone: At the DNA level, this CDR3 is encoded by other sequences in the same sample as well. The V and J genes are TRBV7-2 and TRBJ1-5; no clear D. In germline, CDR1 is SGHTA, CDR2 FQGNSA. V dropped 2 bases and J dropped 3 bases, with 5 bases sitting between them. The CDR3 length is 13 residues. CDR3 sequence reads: CASSLSVNQPQHF. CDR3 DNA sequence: TGTGCCAGCAGCTTATCAGTCAATCAGCCCCAGCATTTT. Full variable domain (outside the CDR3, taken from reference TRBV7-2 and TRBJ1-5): GAGVSQSPSNKVTEKGKDVELRCDPISGHTALYWYRQSLGQGLEFLIYFQGNSAPDKSGLPSDRFSAERTGGSVSTLTIQRTQQEDSAVYLCASSLSVNQPQHFGDGTRLSIL.

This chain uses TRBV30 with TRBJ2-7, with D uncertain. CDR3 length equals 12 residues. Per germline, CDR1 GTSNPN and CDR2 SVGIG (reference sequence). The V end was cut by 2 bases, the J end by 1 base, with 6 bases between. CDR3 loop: CAWSSRSYEQYF. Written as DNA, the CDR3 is TGTGCCTGGAGTAGTCGGTCCTACGAGCAGTACTTC.

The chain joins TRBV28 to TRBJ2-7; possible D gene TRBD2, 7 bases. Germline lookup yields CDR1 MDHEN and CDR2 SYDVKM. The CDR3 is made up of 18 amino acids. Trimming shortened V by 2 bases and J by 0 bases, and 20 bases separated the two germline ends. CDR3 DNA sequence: TGTGCCAGCAGTTTACCTAGGTCGGGGGGCCCTTCCTCCTACGAGCAGTACTTC. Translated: CASSLPRSGGPSSYEQYF.